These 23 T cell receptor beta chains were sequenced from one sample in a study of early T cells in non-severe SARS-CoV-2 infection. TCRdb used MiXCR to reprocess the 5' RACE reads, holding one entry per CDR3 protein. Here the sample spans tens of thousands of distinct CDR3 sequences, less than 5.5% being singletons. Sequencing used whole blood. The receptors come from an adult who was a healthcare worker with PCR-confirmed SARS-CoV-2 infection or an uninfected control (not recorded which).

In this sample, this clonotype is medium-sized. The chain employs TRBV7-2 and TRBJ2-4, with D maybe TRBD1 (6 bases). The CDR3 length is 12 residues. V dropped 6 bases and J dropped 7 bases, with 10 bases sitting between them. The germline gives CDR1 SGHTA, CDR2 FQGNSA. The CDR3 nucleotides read TGTGCCAGCAGTCAGGGGTTGAACATTCAGTACTTC. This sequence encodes CASSQGLNIQYF.

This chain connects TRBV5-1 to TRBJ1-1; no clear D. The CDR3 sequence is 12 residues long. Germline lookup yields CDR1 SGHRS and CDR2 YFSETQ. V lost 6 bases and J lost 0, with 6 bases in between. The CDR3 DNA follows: TGCGCCAGCATGGCAATGAACACTGAAGCTTTCTTT. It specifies CASMAMNTEAFF.

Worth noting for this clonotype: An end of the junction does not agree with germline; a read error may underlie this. CDR3 amino acids: CASSPRLAGGGTGTQYF. The CDR3 region has the DNA TGCGCCAGCAGTCCCCGACTAGCGGGGGGTGGCACAGGTACGCAGTATTTT. The rearrangement uses TRBV10-1 and TRBJ2-3; the match to TRBD2 covers 13 bases. The CDR3 spans 17 residues. CDR1 and CDR2 from the germline V gene are WNHNN and SYGVQD (reference sequence).

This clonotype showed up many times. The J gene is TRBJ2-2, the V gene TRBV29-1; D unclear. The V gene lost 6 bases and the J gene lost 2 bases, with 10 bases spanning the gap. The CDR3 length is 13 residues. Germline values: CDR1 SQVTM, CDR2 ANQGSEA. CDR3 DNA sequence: TGCAGCGTCCCCGACACCAACACCGGGGAGCTGTTTTTT. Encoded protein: CSVPDTNTGELFF.

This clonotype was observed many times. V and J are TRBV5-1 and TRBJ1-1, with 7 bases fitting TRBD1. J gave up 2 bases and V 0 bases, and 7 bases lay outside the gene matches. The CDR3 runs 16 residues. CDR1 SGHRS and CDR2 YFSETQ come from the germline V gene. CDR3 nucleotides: TGCGCCAGCAGCTTGGAGATGGGACAGACTAACACTGAAGCTTTCTTT. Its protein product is CASSLEMGQTNTEAFF.

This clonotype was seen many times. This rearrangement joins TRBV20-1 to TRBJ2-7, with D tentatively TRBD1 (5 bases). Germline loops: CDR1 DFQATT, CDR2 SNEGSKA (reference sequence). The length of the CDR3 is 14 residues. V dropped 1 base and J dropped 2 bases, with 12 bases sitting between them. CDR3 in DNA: TGCAGTGCTAGAGTTCTTGACAGAGCCTACGAGCAGTACTTC. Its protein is CSARVLDRAYEQYF.

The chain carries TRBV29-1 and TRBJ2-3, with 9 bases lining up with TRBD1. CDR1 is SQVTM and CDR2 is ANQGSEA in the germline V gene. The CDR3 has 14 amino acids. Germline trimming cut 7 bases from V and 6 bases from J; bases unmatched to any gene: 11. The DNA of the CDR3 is TGCAGCGCGGTCCCGGGACAGGGTTCGGATACGCAGTATTTT. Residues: CSAVPGQGSDTQYF.

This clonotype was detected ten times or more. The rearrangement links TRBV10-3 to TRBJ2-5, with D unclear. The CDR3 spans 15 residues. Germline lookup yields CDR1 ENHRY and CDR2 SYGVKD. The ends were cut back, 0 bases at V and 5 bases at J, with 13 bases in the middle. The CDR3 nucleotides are TGTGCCATCAGTGAGTCATCAGTAGTCAGGGAGACCCAGTACTTC. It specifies CAISESSVVRETQYF.

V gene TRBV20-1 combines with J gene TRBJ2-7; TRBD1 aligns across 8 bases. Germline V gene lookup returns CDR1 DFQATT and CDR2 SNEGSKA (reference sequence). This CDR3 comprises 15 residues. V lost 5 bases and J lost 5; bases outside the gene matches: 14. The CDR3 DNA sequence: TGCAGTGCTTCTCCGGTTGGACAGGGACGTAACGAGCAGTACTTC. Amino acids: CSASPVGQGRNEQYF.

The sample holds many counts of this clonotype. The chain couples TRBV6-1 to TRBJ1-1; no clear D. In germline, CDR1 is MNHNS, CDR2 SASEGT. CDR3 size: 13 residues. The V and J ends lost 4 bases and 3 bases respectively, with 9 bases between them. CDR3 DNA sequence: TGTGCCAGCAGTGGAGGAGGGCACACTGAAGCTTTCTTT. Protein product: CASSGGGHTEAFF.

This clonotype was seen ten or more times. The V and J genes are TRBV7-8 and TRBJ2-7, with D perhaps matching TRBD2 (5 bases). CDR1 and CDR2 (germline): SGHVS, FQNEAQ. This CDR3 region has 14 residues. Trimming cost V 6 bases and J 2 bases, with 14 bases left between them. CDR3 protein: CASRPTRGAYEQYF. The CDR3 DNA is TGTGCCAGCAGACCCACTCGGGGAGCCTACGAGCAGTACTTC.

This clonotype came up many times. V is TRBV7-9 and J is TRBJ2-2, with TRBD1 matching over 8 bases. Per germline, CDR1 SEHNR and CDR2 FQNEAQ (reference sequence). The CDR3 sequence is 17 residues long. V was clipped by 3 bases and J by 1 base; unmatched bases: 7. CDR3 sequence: CASSFPDRGQNTGELFF. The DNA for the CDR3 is TGTGCCAGCAGCTTCCCTGACAGGGGCCAGAACACCGGGGAGCTGTTTTTT.

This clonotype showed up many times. The CDR3 sequence is CASSSGTGGFSNQPQHF. For the CDR3, the DNA is TGTGCCAGCAGCTCCGGGACAGGGGGTTTTAGCAATCAGCCCCAGCATTTT. The chain is built from TRBV5-4 and TRBJ1-5; 11 bases align to TRBD1. Per the germline V gene, CDR1 is SGHNT and CDR2 is YYREEE (reference sequence). V was clipped by 3 bases and J by 0 bases; unmatched bases: 5. The CDR3 extends over 17 amino acids.

The CDR3 coding sequence is TGTGCCAGCAACTCTGGAAACACCATATATTTT. Residues: CASNSGNTIYF. This chain links TRBV2 with TRBJ1-3; D unresolved. The CDR3 is 11 residues long. Germline V gene data show CDR1 as SNHLY and CDR2 as FYNNEI. The V and J ends lost 7 bases and 0 bases respectively, with 1 base between them.

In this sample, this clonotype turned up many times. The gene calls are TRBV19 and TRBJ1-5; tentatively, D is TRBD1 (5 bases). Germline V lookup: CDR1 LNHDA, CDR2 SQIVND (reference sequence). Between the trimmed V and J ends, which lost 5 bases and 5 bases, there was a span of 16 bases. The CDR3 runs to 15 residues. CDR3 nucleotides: TGTGCCAGTAGTTTGTCCAGGGTATCTGATCAGCCCCAGCATTTT. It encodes CASSLSRVSDQPQHF.

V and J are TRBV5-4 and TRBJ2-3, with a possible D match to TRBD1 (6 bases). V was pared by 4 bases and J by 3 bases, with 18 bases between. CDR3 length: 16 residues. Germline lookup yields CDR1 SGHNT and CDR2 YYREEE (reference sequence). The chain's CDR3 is CASSPGNRARTDTQYF. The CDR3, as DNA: TGTGCCAGCAGCCCGGGGAACAGGGCCAGGACAGATACGCAGTATTTT.

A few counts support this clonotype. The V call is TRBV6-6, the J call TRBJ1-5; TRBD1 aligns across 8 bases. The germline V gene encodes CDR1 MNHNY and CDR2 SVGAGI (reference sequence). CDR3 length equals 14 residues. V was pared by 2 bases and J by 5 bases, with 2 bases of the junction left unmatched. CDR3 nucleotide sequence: TGTGCCAGCAGTTACCAGGGGGCATATCAGCCCCAGCATTTT. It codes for CASSYQGAYQPQHF.

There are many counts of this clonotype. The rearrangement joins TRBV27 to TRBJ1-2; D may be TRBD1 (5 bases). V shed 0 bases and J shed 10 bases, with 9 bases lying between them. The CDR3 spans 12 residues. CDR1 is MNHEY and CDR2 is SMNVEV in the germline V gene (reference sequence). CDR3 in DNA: TGTGCCAGCAGTTTATCGGGGCGTGACTACACCTTC. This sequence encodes CASSLSGRDYTF.

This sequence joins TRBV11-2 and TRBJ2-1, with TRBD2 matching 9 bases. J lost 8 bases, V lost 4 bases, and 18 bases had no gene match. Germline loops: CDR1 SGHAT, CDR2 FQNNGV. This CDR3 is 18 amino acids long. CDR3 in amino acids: CASSSKVLAGPGRHEQFF. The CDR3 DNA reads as TGTGCCAGCAGCTCTAAAGTGCTAGCGGGGCCCGGCAGGCATGAGCAGTTCTTC. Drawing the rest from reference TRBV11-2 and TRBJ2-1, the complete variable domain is EAGVAQSPRYKIIEKRQSVAFWCNPISGHATLYWYQQILGQGPKLLIQFQNNGVVDDSQLPKDRFSAERLKGVDSTLKIQPAKLEDSAVYLCASSSKVLAGPGRHEQFFGPGTRLTVL.

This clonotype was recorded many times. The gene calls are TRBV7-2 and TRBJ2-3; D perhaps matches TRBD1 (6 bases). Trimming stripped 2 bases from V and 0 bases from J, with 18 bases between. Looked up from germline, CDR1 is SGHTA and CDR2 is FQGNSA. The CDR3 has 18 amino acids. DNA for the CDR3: TGTGCCAGCAGCTTACATTCCCAAGGGACATTAAGCACAGATACGCAGTATTTT. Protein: CASSLHSQGTLSTDTQYF.

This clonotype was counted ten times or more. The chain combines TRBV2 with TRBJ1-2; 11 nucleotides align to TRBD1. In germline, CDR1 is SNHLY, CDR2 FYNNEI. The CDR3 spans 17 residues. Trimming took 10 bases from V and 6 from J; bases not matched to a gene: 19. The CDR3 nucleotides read TGTGCCACGACTGGAGACATGGGACAGGGGGTTCAGGATGGCTACACCTTC. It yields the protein CATTGDMGQGVQDGYTF.

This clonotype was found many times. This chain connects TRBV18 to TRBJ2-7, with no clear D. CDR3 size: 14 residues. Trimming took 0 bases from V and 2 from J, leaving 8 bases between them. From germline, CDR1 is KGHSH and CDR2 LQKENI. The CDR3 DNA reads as TGTGCCAGCTCACCACCCTACGATGCCTACGAGCAGTACTTC. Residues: CASSPPYDAYEQYF.

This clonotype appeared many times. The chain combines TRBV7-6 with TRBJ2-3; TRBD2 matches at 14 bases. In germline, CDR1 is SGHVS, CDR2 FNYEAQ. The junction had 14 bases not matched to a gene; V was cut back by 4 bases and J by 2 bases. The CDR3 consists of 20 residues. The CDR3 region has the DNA TGTGCCAGCAGCTCCAACACCCCCTGGACTAGCGGGGGGACCACAGATACGCAGTATTTT. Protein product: CASSSNTPWTSGGTTDTQYF. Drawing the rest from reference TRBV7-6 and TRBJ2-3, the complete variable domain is GAGVSQSPRYKVTKRGQDVALRCDPISGHVSLYWYRQALGQGPEFLTYFNYEAQQDKSGLPNDRFSAERPEGSISTLTIQRTEQRDSAMYRCASSSNTPWTSGGTTDTQYFGPGTRLTVL.